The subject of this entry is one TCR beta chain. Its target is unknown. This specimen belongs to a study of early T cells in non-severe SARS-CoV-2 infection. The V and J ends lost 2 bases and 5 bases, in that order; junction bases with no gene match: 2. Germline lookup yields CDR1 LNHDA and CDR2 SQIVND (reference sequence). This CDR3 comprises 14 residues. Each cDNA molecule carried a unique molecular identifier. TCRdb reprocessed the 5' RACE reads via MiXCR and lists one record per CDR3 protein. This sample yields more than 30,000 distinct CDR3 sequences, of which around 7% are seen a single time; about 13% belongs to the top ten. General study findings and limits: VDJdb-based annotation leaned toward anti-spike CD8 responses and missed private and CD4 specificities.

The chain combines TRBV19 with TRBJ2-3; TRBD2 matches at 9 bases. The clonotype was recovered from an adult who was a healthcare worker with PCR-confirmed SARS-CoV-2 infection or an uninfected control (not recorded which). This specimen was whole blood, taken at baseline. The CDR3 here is CASSIRAGGDTQYF. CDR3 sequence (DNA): TGTGCCAGTAGTATAAGAGCGGGAGGAGATACGCAGTATTTT.